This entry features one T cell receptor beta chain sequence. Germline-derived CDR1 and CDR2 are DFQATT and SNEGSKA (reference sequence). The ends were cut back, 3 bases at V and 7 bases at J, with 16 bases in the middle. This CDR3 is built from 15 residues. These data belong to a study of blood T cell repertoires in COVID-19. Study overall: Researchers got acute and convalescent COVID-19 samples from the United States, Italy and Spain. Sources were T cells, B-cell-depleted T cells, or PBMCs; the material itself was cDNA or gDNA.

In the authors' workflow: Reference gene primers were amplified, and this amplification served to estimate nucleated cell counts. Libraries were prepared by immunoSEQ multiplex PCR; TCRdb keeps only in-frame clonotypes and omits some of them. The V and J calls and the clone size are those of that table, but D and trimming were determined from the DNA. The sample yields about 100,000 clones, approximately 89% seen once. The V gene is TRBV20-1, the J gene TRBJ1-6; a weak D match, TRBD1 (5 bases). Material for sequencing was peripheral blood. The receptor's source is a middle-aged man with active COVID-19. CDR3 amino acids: CSASPPEGVNSPLHF. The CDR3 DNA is TGCAGTGCTAGTCCCCCCGAAGGGGTGAATTCACCCCTCCACTTT.